This TCR beta chain was recorded in a study of T cells after yellow fever vaccination. Study-level findings and limits: Primary-vaccination clones mostly resurfaced post-booster (96% CD4, around 88% CD8).

The authors made TCR cDNA by 5'RACE template switching, adding a universal primer site and UMIs. A single record per CDR3 protein comes from TCRdb applying MiXCR to the 5' RACE reads. The profile covers some 500,000 distinct CDR3 sequences, with approximately 13% appearing a single time and about 14% taken by the ten largest. This clonotype was detected ten times or more. Antigen specificity is unknown. CDR1 is ENHRY, CDR2 SYGVKD, per germline. CDR3 length equals 13 residues. Between the trimmed V and J ends, which lost 4 bases and 5 bases, there was a span of 11 bases. The gene calls are TRBV10-3 and TRBJ2-5; no clear D gene. The sequencing used PBMCs, collected on the day of the yellow fever booster vaccination. This clonotype was obtained from a man aged 30 to 45 who received the YFV17D yellow fever vaccine. Here the CDR3 DNA reads TGTGCCATCAGTGTTGGTCAACGGGAGACCCAGTACTTC. It codes for CAISVGQRETQYF.